The T cell receptor (beta chain) described here comes from a study of graft-versus-host responses after intestinal transplantation. Regarding the study as a whole: High graft-versus-host to host-versus-graft clonal ratios were found in allografts of patients who had graft-donor T cell macrochimerism.

The table came from immunoSEQ multiplex PCR; TCRdb's copy has only in-frame clones and leaves some out. The sample records more than 40,000 clones, roughly 95% being singletons. Germline loops: CDR1 LGHNA, CDR2 YNFKEQ. V lost 7 bases and J 0 bases, leaving 15 bases between the germline ends. CDR3 length: 16 residues. With respect to this clone: Its cognate antigen is unknown.

The rearrangement links TRBV4-2 to TRBJ2-2, with no clear D. Sequences were derived from unstimulated CD8+ T cells sorted from spleen or lymph node cells, sampled before transplant. The sequence was collected from a human donor who was the organ donor for an intestinal transplant. The CDR3 sequence is CASTAEGNSNTGELFF. The CDR3 DNA reads TGTGCCAGCACCGCGGAAGGAAACTCGAACACCGGGGAGCTGTTTTTT.